These T cell receptor beta chains were read from a single sample in a study of blood T cell repertoires in COVID-19. Sequencing was performed with immunoSEQ multiplex PCR; in TCRdb, only in-frame clones are kept and a portion is missing. The sample yields about 150,000 clones, about 80% seen once. The sequenced sample consisted of peripheral blood. These receptors were obtained from a man between 60 and 70 years old with acute or convalescent COVID-19. Each CDR3 is given without its conserved first and last residue. Each record gives: CDR3 protein, J gene, V gene, D gene. The D gene is left open where the match is weak.

CDR3aa: ASSPTGIYEQY; j_gene: TRBJ2-7; v_gene: TRBV9; d_gene: TRBD1
CDR3aa: ASSQGPGQTGTVNEKLF; j_gene: TRBJ1-4; v_gene: TRBV4-1; d_gene: TRBD1
CDR3aa: ASSEVRGTGVGGYT; j_gene: TRBJ1-2; v_gene: TRBV6-1; d_gene: TRBD1
CDR3aa: ASSVSGQGYNEQF; j_gene: TRBJ2-1; v_gene: TRBV2; d_gene: .
CDR3aa: ATSDLSSGLNNEQF; j_gene: TRBJ2-1; v_gene: TRBV24-1; d_gene: .
CDR3aa: ASIPLAGYNEQF; j_gene: TRBJ2-1; v_gene: TRBV7-9; d_gene: .
CDR3aa: ATWGQGYYGYT; j_gene: TRBJ1-2; v_gene: TRBV2; d_gene: TRBD1
CDR3aa: ASSIGGRGNTEAF; j_gene: TRBJ1-1; v_gene: TRBV19; d_gene: .
CDR3aa: ASSYSMSNQPQH; j_gene: TRBJ1-5; v_gene: TRBV6-5; d_gene: .
CDR3aa: ALDRGRTEAF; j_gene: TRBJ1-1; v_gene: TRBV30; d_gene: TRBD1
CDR3aa: ASSYSRHGSEQY; j_gene: TRBJ2-7; v_gene: TRBV6-2/TRBV6-3; d_gene: .
CDR3aa: ASSVAPQGGNEKLF; j_gene: TRBJ1-4; v_gene: TRBV9; d_gene: .
CDR3aa: ASSSGQVTYEQY; j_gene: TRBJ2-7; v_gene: TRBV6-5; d_gene: TRBD1
CDR3aa: ASSSDRGGTLETQY; j_gene: TRBJ2-5; v_gene: TRBV6-2/TRBV6-3; d_gene: TRBD1
CDR3aa: ASSQGQGLSPLH; j_gene: TRBJ1-6; v_gene: TRBV9; d_gene: .
CDR3aa: ASSLEGLAGPQGTQY; j_gene: TRBJ2-3; v_gene: TRBV7-2; d_gene: TRBD2
CDR3aa: ASSSRTGLAGWSSYNEQF; j_gene: TRBJ2-1; v_gene: TRBV14; d_gene: TRBD2
CDR3aa: ASTPGTASYEQY; j_gene: TRBJ2-7; v_gene: TRBV6-2/TRBV6-3; d_gene: TRBD1
CDR3aa: ASSLLVGGLPNEKLF; j_gene: TRBJ1-4; v_gene: TRBV28; d_gene: TRBD1
CDR3aa: ASSSALAGGTDTQY; j_gene: TRBJ2-3; v_gene: TRBV7-9; d_gene: TRBD2
CDR3aa: ATSRDKITGGTQY; j_gene: TRBJ2-5; v_gene: TRBV15; d_gene: .
CDR3aa: ASSYEGTAPYEQY; j_gene: TRBJ2-7; v_gene: TRBV6-5; d_gene: TRBD1
CDR3aa: ASSLVLAGGGEQF; j_gene: TRBJ2-1; v_gene: TRBV7-2; d_gene: TRBD2
CDR3aa: ASSLALVGRGKLF; j_gene: TRBJ1-4; v_gene: TRBV7-8; d_gene: .
CDR3aa: ASSLEDTRTDTQY; j_gene: TRBJ2-3; v_gene: TRBV5-1; d_gene: .
CDR3aa: ASSARQGSYEQY; j_gene: TRBJ2-7; v_gene: TRBV3-1/TRBV3-2; d_gene: TRBD1
CDR3aa: ASSQGLQETQY; j_gene: TRBJ2-5; v_gene: TRBV12-3/TRBV12-4; d_gene: .
CDR3aa: ASSLMEGRYGYT; j_gene: TRBJ1-2; v_gene: TRBV5-1; d_gene: .
CDR3aa: ASRFTREETQY; j_gene: TRBJ2-5; v_gene: TRBV2; d_gene: .
CDR3aa: ASRQGTLVNQPQH; j_gene: TRBJ1-5; v_gene: TRBV6-5; d_gene: TRBD1
CDR3aa: ARWGTGFYEQY; j_gene: TRBJ2-7; v_gene: TRBV21-1; d_gene: .
CDR3aa: ASSLAGVQETQY; j_gene: TRBJ2-5; v_gene: TRBV5-4; d_gene: .
CDR3aa: ASSAGLAGPIDEQF; j_gene: TRBJ2-1; v_gene: TRBV7-3; d_gene: TRBD2
CDR3aa: ASSADRAKNIQY; j_gene: TRBJ2-4; v_gene: TRBV27; d_gene: TRBD1
CDR3aa: ASRRRSSYNEQF; j_gene: TRBJ2-1; v_gene: TRBV3-1/TRBV3-2; d_gene: .
CDR3aa: ASSYWANLNRGRYEQY; j_gene: TRBJ2-7; v_gene: TRBV6-2/TRBV6-3; d_gene: TRBD1
CDR3aa: ATMQTMGASQPQH; j_gene: TRBJ1-5; v_gene: TRBV19; d_gene: .
CDR3aa: ASRVSGTDTQY; j_gene: TRBJ2-3; v_gene: TRBV19; d_gene: .
CDR3aa: SVVLAGLNTEAF; j_gene: TRBJ1-1; v_gene: TRBV29-1; d_gene: .
CDR3aa: ASSRGTGDSNQPQH; j_gene: TRBJ1-5; v_gene: TRBV3-1/TRBV3-2; d_gene: TRBD1
CDR3aa: ASSWGPSYEQY; j_gene: TRBJ2-7; v_gene: TRBV6-2/TRBV6-3; d_gene: .
CDR3aa: ATSDEAPGEISYNEQF; j_gene: TRBJ2-1; v_gene: TRBV24-1; d_gene: .
CDR3aa: ASSLGQGETQY; j_gene: TRBJ2-5; v_gene: TRBV5-1; d_gene: TRBD1
CDR3aa: ASRKGQGPNEKLF; j_gene: TRBJ1-4; v_gene: TRBV7-6; d_gene: TRBD1
CDR3aa: ASSEPRGQDHSNQPQH; j_gene: TRBJ1-5; v_gene: TRBV6-1; d_gene: TRBD1
CDR3aa: ASRGTTNYGYT; j_gene: TRBJ1-2; v_gene: TRBV6-5; d_gene: .
CDR3aa: ASSTRDRASEKLF; j_gene: TRBJ1-4; v_gene: TRBV28; d_gene: TRBD1
CDR3aa: ASSSTSGSGNEQF; j_gene: TRBJ2-1; v_gene: TRBV28; d_gene: TRBD2
CDR3aa: ASSPGPPGRTF; j_gene: TRBJ1-1; v_gene: TRBV3-1/TRBV3-2; d_gene: .
CDR3aa: ASSAQGPGIDLLH; j_gene: TRBJ1-6; v_gene: TRBV14; d_gene: .
CDR3aa: ASSPVGRGQETQY; j_gene: TRBJ2-5; v_gene: TRBV28; d_gene: TRBD1
CDR3aa: ASSQRREGSPLH; j_gene: TRBJ1-6; v_gene: TRBV9; d_gene: .
CDR3aa: ASSLSPVETQY; j_gene: TRBJ2-5; v_gene: TRBV12-3/TRBV12-4; d_gene: .
CDR3aa: ASSFSPTSSPLH; j_gene: TRBJ1-6; v_gene: TRBV28; d_gene: .
CDR3aa: ASSSPGTGVRRGYT; j_gene: TRBJ1-2; v_gene: TRBV6-2/TRBV6-3; d_gene: TRBD1